This TCR beta chain was observed in a study of T cell responses to AZD1222 COVID-19 vaccine. Produced via immunoSEQ multiplex PCR; TCRdb's table is partial and in-frame only. The data contain 65,000 to 90,000 clones, 88% of them seen just once; the ten biggest clones take up roughly 20%. About this clone: Its antigen is as yet unknown.

Whole-study findings and limits: At 160-218 and 743-854, vaccine-associated CD4 TCRs were dominant, and they spanned spike.

V lost 6 bases and J 4 bases, leaving 16 bases between the germline ends. This CDR3 is 15 amino acids long. CDR1 is KGHSH, CDR2 LQKENI, per germline. This chain uses TRBV18 with TRBJ1-5; a weak D match, TRBD1 (6 bases). This TCR was recovered from an adult in good health. The source was peripheral blood, collected on day 0 of AZD1222 vaccination. DNA of the CDR3: TGTGCCAGCTCGCGCGTACAGGGTGCTAATCAGCCCCAGCATTTT. Protein: CASSRVQGANQPQHF.